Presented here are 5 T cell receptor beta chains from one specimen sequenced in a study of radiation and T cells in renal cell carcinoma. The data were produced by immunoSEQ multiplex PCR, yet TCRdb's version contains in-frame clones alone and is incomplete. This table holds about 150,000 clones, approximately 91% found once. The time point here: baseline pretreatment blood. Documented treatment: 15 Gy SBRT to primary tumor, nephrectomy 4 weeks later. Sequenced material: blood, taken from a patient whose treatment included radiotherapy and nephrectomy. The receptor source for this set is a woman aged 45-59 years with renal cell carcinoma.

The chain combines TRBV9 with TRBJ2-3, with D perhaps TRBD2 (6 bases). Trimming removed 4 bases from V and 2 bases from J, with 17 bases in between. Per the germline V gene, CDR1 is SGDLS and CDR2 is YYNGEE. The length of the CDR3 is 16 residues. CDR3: CASSPQGGLATDTQYF. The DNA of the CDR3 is TGTGCCAGCAGCCCGCAGGGAGGTCTAGCCACAGATACGCAGTATTTT.

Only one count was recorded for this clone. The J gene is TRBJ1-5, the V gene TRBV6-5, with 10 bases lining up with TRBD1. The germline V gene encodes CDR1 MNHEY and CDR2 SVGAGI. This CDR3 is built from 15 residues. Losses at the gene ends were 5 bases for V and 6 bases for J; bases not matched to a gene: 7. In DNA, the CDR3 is TGTGCCAGCAGTCCAGATTGGACAGGGGGTCAGCCCCAGCATTTT. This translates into CASSPDWTGGQPQHF.

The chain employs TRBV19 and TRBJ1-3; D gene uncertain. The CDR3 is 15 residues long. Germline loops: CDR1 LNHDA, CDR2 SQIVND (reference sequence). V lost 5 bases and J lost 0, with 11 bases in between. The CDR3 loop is CASSGEPVSGNTIYF. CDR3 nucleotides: TGTGCCAGTAGTGGCGAGCCCGTCTCTGGAAACACCATATATTTT.

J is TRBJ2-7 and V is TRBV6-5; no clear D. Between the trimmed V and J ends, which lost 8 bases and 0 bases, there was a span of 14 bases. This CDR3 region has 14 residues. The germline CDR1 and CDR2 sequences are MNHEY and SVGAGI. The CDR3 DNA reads TGTGCCAGCCAAAATGGGATTCCCTCCTACGAGCAGTACTTC. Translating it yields CASQNGIPSYEQYF.

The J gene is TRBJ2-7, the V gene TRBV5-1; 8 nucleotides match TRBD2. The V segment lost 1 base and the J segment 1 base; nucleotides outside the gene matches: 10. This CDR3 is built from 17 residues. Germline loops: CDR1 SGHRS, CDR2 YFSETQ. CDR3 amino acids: CASSLTVGGGFSYEQYF. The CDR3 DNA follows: TGCGCCAGCAGCTTGACAGTGGGCGGGGGGTTTTCCTACGAGCAGTACTTC.